These T cell receptor beta chains were read from a single sample in a study of cytomegalovirus exposure and HLA in healthy donors. TCRdb's copy holds only in-frame clones and misses some; the assay was immunoSEQ multiplex PCR. The profile shows 90,000 or so clones, 65% to 80% of them singletons. Material for sequencing was PBMCs. The source is a woman in her forties or fifties in good health and CMV-seropositive. CDR3s include the opening cysteine and the closing phenylalanine or tryptophan. Each record gives: J gene, clone size, V gene, CDR3 protein. Size tells how often a clone was seen (once, few, many) or the class of an expanded clone, and some rows leave it out.

TRBJ2-6,.,TRBV6-1,CASSEVWTSRSSGANVLTF
TRBJ1-1,.,TRBV4-1,CASSQGFGYTEAFF
TRBJ1-2,.,TRBV10-1,CASSLYQLSGYTF
TRBJ2-7,.,TRBV14,CASSQAPPTTTYEQYF
TRBJ2-7,.,TRBV7-2,CASSVRQSNTAYEQYF
TRBJ2-1,few,TRBV13,CASIILTSGRTNEQFF
TRBJ1-1,once,TRBV14,CASSQDPQAMNTEAFF
TRBJ2-5,few,TRBV7-9,CASSLRGTGKETQYF
TRBJ2-2,few,TRBV7-2,CASRRDSTGELFF
TRBJ2-7,.,TRBV15,CATSRDLGFVGPAYEQYF
TRBJ1-4,.,TRBV20-1,CSALNREKLFF
TRBJ1-5,.,TRBV2,CASRRGAEDSNQPQHF
TRBJ2-5,.,TRBV28,CASSLSKVRGFQYF
TRBJ2-1,.,TRBV15,CATSRDMSRHEQFF
TRBJ1-2,.,TRBV18,CASSPTGDYGYTF
TRBJ1-4,few,TRBV7-9,CASSLGPGEEKLFF
TRBJ2-7,.,TRBV7-8,CASSGSLAGDYEQYF
TRBJ2-3,.,TRBV5-6,CASSLASTDTQYF
TRBJ1-1,.,TRBV29-1,CSVKFGGQGPNTEAFF
TRBJ1-5,few,TRBV28,CASRGPGGLGNQPQHF
TRBJ2-1,.,TRBV29-1,CSVKWGPNEQFF
TRBJ1-5,.,TRBV11-2,CASSLGPVGTGENQPQHF
TRBJ1-3,.,TRBV11-2,CASSFRLIRGSGNTIYF
TRBJ1-2,few,TRBV6-6,CASDRGTYGYTF